Listed here are 18 T cell receptor beta chains from one sample, sequenced in a study of breast tumors, draining lymph nodes, adjacent tissues. The lymph nodes were axillary draining lymph nodes from breast cancer patients. TCRdb called the multiplex PCR reads again in MiXCR, with one record for every CDR3 protein. The table lists around 140,000 distinct CDR3 sequences, approximately 20% of them singletons. Sequenced: axillary lymph node tissue. The receptors originated from a female donor with breast cancer. Some clones in this sample may be carry-over from other donors' samples.

This clonotype has at least ten counts. The rearrangement joins TRBV5-1 to TRBJ2-3; 13 nucleotides align to TRBD2. The germline gives CDR1 SGHRS, CDR2 YFSETQ. V lost 4 bases to trimming and J lost 4 bases; unmatched junction nucleotides: 9. This CDR3 region has 17 residues. Here the CDR3 reads CASSPVLTSGRADTQYF. The CDR3 DNA sequence: TGCGCCAGCAGCCCGGTCCTAACTAGCGGGAGGGCAGATACGCAGTATTTT.

This clonotype occurred many times. V is TRBV19 and J is TRBJ2-1; D not certain. This CDR3 comprises 16 residues. CDR1 LNHDA and CDR2 SQIVND come from the germline V gene (reference sequence). Trimming left V 1 base short and J 1 base short, with 11 bases between. CDR3: CASSIAATWSYNEQFF. The CDR3 region has the DNA TGTGCCAGTAGTATAGCGGCGACGTGGTCCTACAATGAGCAGTTCTTC.

The table lists this clonotype with many counts. The rearrangement uses TRBV30 and TRBJ2-7; 8 bases map to TRBD2. CDR3 length: 14 amino acids. The V gene end was trimmed by 5 bases and the J gene end by 4 bases; junction bases not matched to a gene: 10. Germline V gives CDR1 GTSNPN, CDR2 SVGIG (reference sequence). This chain's CDR3 is CAWALSSGKYEQYF. DNA of the CDR3: TGTGCCTGGGCTCTGAGTAGCGGGAAATACGAGCAGTACTTC.

At least ten counts were recorded for this clonotype. The rearrangement links TRBV30 to TRBJ2-7; TRBD2 might be the D (6 bases). Germline CDR1 is GTSNPN and CDR2 is SVGIG (reference sequence). The CDR3 sequence is 15 residues long. Trimming removed 4 bases from V and 4 bases from J, with 20 bases in between. This CDR3 is CAWNGGGIRKYEQYF. CDR3 nucleotide sequence: TGTGCCTGGAACGGAGGAGGGATTCGGAAGTACGAGCAGTACTTC.

This clonotype qualifies as medium-sized. The gene calls are TRBV20-1 and TRBJ2-2; maybe TRBD2 (5 bases). V was clipped by 0 bases and J by 7 bases, with 15 bases between them. Germline-derived CDR1 and CDR2 are DFQATT and SNEGSKA (reference sequence). This CDR3 region has 15 residues. CDR3 amino acids: CSARDFSDWIGELFF. Here the CDR3 DNA reads TGCAGTGCTAGAGATTTTAGCGATTGGATCGGGGAGCTGTTTTTT.

In its sample, this clonotype was seen many times. CDR3 region: CSATFPGRQETQYF. CDR3 coding DNA: TGCAGTGCTACTTTTCCGGGACGCCAAGAGACCCAGTACTTC. J is TRBJ2-5 and V is TRBV20-1; D is tentatively TRBD1 or TRBD2 (5 bases each). The CDR3 length is 14 residues. V dropped 4 bases and J dropped 1 base, with 13 bases sitting between them. Germline V gives CDR1 DFQATT, CDR2 SNEGSKA (reference sequence).

This clonotype was recorded at least ten times. The genes are TRBV24-1 and TRBJ2-1; 8 bases map to TRBD1. The CDR3 consists of 16 residues. V shed 3 bases, J shed 6 bases, and the junction held 9 bases outside the gene matches. Germline V lookup: CDR1 KGHDR, CDR2 SFDVKD. CDR3 nucleotides: TGTGCCACCAGTGATCCACAGGGGGAACCACTCAATGAGCAGTTCTTC. Its translation: CATSDPQGEPLNEQFF.

This clonotype was seen repeatedly, ten times or more. The J gene is TRBJ2-5, the V gene TRBV30; 8 bases match TRBD1. CDR3 size: 13 residues. Per the germline V gene, CDR1 is GTSNPN and CDR2 is SVGIG (reference sequence). J was trimmed by 5 bases and V by 0 bases; bases with no gene match: 2. The CDR3 sequence: CAWSVRTGETQYF. CDR3 coding DNA: TGTGCCTGGAGTGTTCGGACAGGGGAGACCCAGTACTTC.

This clonotype showed up many times. J is TRBJ2-7 and V is TRBV6-6, with 8 bases aligning to TRBD2. Germline CDR1 reads MNHNY; CDR2 reads SVGAGI (reference sequence). V shed 2 bases, J shed 6 bases, and the junction held 3 bases outside the gene matches. This CDR3 contains 13 residues. DNA of the CDR3: TGTGCCAGCAGTTACGGACTAGCTGGCGAGCAGTACTTC. It is translated as CASSYGLAGEQYF.

This clonotype showed up many times. This rearrangement joins TRBV20-1 to TRBJ2-3, with 10 bases lining up with TRBD2. CDR3 length equals 16 residues. Germline V gives CDR1 DFQATT, CDR2 SNEGSKA (reference sequence). Germline trimming cut 6 bases from V and 4 bases from J; bases unmatched to any gene: 13. The CDR3 DNA sequence: TGCAGTGCGCTCACCCCCACTAGCGGGATGGCAGATACGCAGTATTTT. It is translated as CSALTPTSGMADTQYF.

About this clonotype: A much larger clone lies a single base off, so this may be a read error. The CDR3 loop is CASRGQNSEQFF. The CDR3 DNA reads TGTGCCAGCAGGGGACAGAACAGTGAGCAGTTCTTC. This chain joins TRBV2 and TRBJ2-1, with 7 positions matching TRBD1. Germline V gene data show CDR1 as SNHLY and CDR2 as FYNNEI. V shed 6 bases, J shed 9 bases, and the junction held 5 bases outside the gene matches. The length of the CDR3 is 12 residues.

This clonotype was counted at least ten times. The chain combines TRBV11-2 with TRBJ2-1; 12 bases align to TRBD1. After removal of 5 bases from V and 4 bases from J, the junction contained 12 bases not matched to a gene. Germline-derived CDR1 and CDR2 are SGHAT and FQNNGV. The CDR3 covers 18 residues. This chain's CDR3 is CASSHRQGQGADYNEQFF. Written as DNA, the CDR3 is TGTGCCAGCAGCCACCGGCAGGGACAGGGGGCGGATTACAATGAGCAGTTCTTC.

V usage is TRBV3-1 and J usage is TRBJ2-5; 13 positions match TRBD2. This CDR3 has 15 residues. The germline gives CDR1 LGHDT, CDR2 YNNKEL (reference sequence). Trimming cost V 4 bases and J 5 bases; bases outside gene matches: 4. The CDR3 reads CASSRGLAGAETQYF. In nucleotides, the CDR3 is TGTGCCAGCAGCCGTGGACTAGCGGGAGCCGAGACCCAGTACTTC.

There are a few counts of this clonotype. This rearrangement joins TRBV30 to TRBJ1-6; D is ambiguous. Per germline, CDR1 GTSNPN and CDR2 SVGIG (reference sequence). With 5 bases removed from V and 5 bases from J, the gap between germline ends came to 7 bases. This CDR3 is 12 amino acids long. CDR3 sequence reads: CAWGKNNSPLHF. The CDR3 DNA reads as TGTGCCTGGGGGAAAAATAATTCACCCCTCCACTTT. Using reference TRBV30 and TRBJ1-6 for the parts outside the CDR3, the full variable domain is SQTIHQWPATLVQPVGSPLSLECTVEGTSNPNLYWYRQAAGRGLQLLFYSVGIGQISSEVPQNLSASRPQDRQFILSSKKLLLSDSGFYLCAWGKNNSPLHFGNGTRLTVT.

The sample holds many counts of this clonotype. The genes are TRBV4-3 and TRBJ1-2; D gene uncertain. V was pared by 0 bases and J by 5 bases, with 16 bases between. The germline gives CDR1 LGHNA, CDR2 YSLEER. The CDR3 covers 16 residues. CDR3 coding DNA: TGCGCCAGCAGCCAAGATTTGGCAGGCCGGTCTTATGGCTACACCTTC. Encoded protein: CASSQDLAGRSYGYTF.

This clonotype was detected many times. The chain links TRBV3-1 to TRBJ2-7; D possibly matches TRBD1 or TRBD2 (5 bases each). There are 15 residues in the CDR3. CDR1 is LGHDT and CDR2 is YNNKEL in the germline V gene (reference sequence). Trimming took 4 bases from V and 4 from J, leaving 17 bases between them. In DNA form, the CDR3 reads TGTGCCAGCAGCCCACGGGTGGGGGTTCCTTACGAGCAGTACTTC. Its translation: CASSPRVGVPYEQYF.

Note on this clonotype: A much bigger clone sits one base away, suggesting this may be a read error. V and J are TRBV19 and TRBJ1-3, with no clear D. Germline CDR1 and CDR2: LNHDA and SQIVND (reference sequence). This CDR3 is 13 amino acids long. The CDR3 DNA is TGTGCCAGTAGGACAAACACGGAAAACGCCATATATTTT. It encodes CASRTNTENAIYF.

This clonotype was seen ten or more times. The chain joins TRBV7-9 to TRBJ2-3, with 9 bases matching TRBD1. Germline CDR1 reads SEHNR; CDR2 reads FQNEAQ (reference sequence). This CDR3 is built from 15 residues. Unmatched junction bases numbered 3, after V lost 5 bases and J lost 0 bases. This chain's CDR3 is CASSTGTGSTDTQYF. The CDR3 DNA reads as TGTGCCAGCAGCACCGGGACAGGGAGCACAGATACGCAGTATTTT.